What follows describes a single T cell receptor (beta chain). This clone was seen more than once but under ten times. This clone's antigen is unknown. No much larger clone exists at a distance of one base, and base qualities are not known. This entry is derived from a study of beta chain features in type 1 diabetes (dated by TCRdb to 2016 to 2018). Regarding the study in general: Mean age, gender distribution, total cell number and subset yield were not different between patients and healthy donors. Across all samples, some 110,000,000 sorted cells were examined, and cell number per subset correlated strongly with RNA yield. The study compared the TCRB repertoires of sorted circulating CD4+ T cell subsets in recently diagnosed type 1 diabetes patients with those in matched healthy donors. Regulatory and stem cell-like memory subsets were isolated from only 8 patients and roughly eight healthy donors, whereas naive and central memory subsets came from all 30 or so donors. Summary of the overall study and its limitations: Because cDNA was sequenced instead of genomic DNA, activated cells with high expression could be over-represented, although the groups did not differ in activation or CD3 levels. HLA sub-analyses involved small numbers of individuals, so any influence of HLA type on TCRB rearrangement remained unresolved. PCR might favor shorter templates, but patient and control samples were amplified and corrected together, so any skew would affect both groups equally. Naive, central memory and regulatory TCRB repertoires appeared more similar among patients than among healthy donors. Type 1 diabetes patients showed a moderate but significant shortening of TCRB CDR3 length in all four CD4+ subsets. Fewer insertions and more nucleotide deletions at VDJ recombination sites were observed in patients with type 1 diabetes, implying thymic rearrangement abnormalities.

A single peripheral blood draw of around 0.11 L on average was collected from each donor into heparinised tubes. A BD FACSAria II and a panel including CD45RO, CCR7, CD25, CD127, CD95 and CD27 were used to sort naive, central memory, regulatory and stem cell-like memory CD4+ T cells. Purity was above 95% for every sorted population. PBMCs were isolated immediately by Lymphoprep density gradient centrifugation and stained directly without culture. So that batch effects would be minimized, each experiment stained and sorted samples in pairs, pairing one healthy donor with one patient. All of the isolated RNA was reverse transcribed with the High Capacity cDNA Reverse Transcription Kit, so expressed TCRB transcripts were sequenced. Deep immunoSEQ sequencing was performed on naive, central memory and regulatory T cell samples, with an average of roughly 3.5 million total reads per sample. After sorted cells were lysed in RLT buffer, RNA was extracted with DNase-treated RNeasy Micro or Mini kits, with the choice depending on cell number. Each cell subset was processed separately to prevent cross-contamination, with patient and healthy donor samples processed together. The immunoSEQ multiplex PCR was used to amplify TCRB sequences from cDNA, yielding 87-bp fragments that span the CDR3 region. Sequencing of the amplicons was done on the Illumina HiSeq platform. In the authors' own workflow: Synthetic template baselines were used to correct PCR bias computationally, reads within Hamming distance 2 were collapsed together, and singletons that could not be merged were discarded. Reads were aligned to IMGT to assign V, D and J genes, CDR3 length, and insertions or deletions at six rearrangement sites. Within each subset, clonotype counts were normalized to sorted cell number, and only after that were true diversity and Gini coefficients computed with the tcR R package. The overlap coefficient, calculated on TCRB nucleotide sequences, was used to measure repertoire sharing. The immuneACCESS repertoire file appears here via TCRdb, limited to in-frame rearrangements. These files lack a portion of the clones; in checked studies, under half of the deficit traces to unresolved V genes, and the cause of the others is not known. V and J calls plus clone size are reproduced from that table; the DNA served to infer D and trimming. The sample table records about 210,000 clones; approximately 10% of these occur just once. The top ten hold roughly 1.3% of the sample.

Trimming removed 2 bases from V and 4 bases from J; the gene matches leave 5 bases unexplained. The germline V gene gives CDR1 as SNHLY and CDR2 as FYNNEI. From its cysteine to its phenylalanine, the CDR3 spans 15 amino acids. Only the CDR3 DNA is retained, 45 bases long and in frame from the first base. The TCR comes from a man in his late teens or twenties in good health. This receptor chain uses TRBV2 and TRBJ2-1; 7 nucleotides in the junction match TRBD2. The sample consisted of central memory CD4+ T cells from blood. The bases are TGTGCCAGCAGTGAAACCCTAGCGGCTTACAATGAGCAGTTCTTC. Translated, this is CASSETLAAYNEQFF.